These 22 T cell receptor beta chains originate from one sample sequenced in a study of T-cell reconstitution after alpha-beta-depleted transplantation in children. Preparation of the TCRbeta library was carried out with unique molecular identifiers. MiXCR, run by TCRdb on the PCR reads, gives a single entry per CDR3 protein. The repertoire includes some 200,000 distinct CDR3 sequences, around 7% of them detected once, and approximately 2.9% sits in the top ten. This specimen was PBMCs from the stem cell graft donor, taken from the stem cell graft. These receptors were obtained from a human donor who donated a stem cell graft to a child with Wiskott-Aldrich syndrome.

At least ten counts were recorded for this clonotype. This chain joins TRBV5-1 and TRBJ2-1; D is possibly TRBD1 (6 bases). Germline CDR1 SGHRS, CDR2 YFSETQ. Trimming removed 2 bases at V and 3 bases at J, with 15 bases between. The CDR3 runs 16 residues. The CDR3 bases are TGCGCCAGCAGCTTTTTACAGGGCCGTAACTACAATGAGCAGTTCTTC. Translation: CASSFLQGRNYNEQFF.

This clonotype has a count of ten or more. The chain uses TRBV6-1 and TRBJ2-3, with TRBD2 identical over 13 bases. There are 17 residues in the CDR3. Looked up from germline, CDR1 is MNHNS and CDR2 is SASEGT. After removal of 8 bases from V and 1 base from J, the junction contained 9 bases not matched to a gene. CDR3 sequence: CASFPGTSGKGTDTQYF. Written as DNA, the CDR3 is TGTGCCAGCTTTCCCGGGACTAGCGGGAAAGGCACAGATACGCAGTATTTT.

There are many counts of this clonotype. The V and J genes are TRBV2 and TRBJ2-1; the D is unclear. The CDR3 contains 11 residues. Germline V gives CDR1 SNHLY, CDR2 FYNNEI. Trimming took 6 bases from V and 6 from J, leaving 6 bases between them. For the CDR3, the DNA is TGTGCCAGCAGCGGACCCAATGAGCAGTTCTTC. Protein: CASSGPNEQFF.

Only a few counts were recorded for this clonotype. The genes are TRBV7-9 and TRBJ2-7, with D hard to call. The V end was cut by 4 bases, the J end by 6 bases, with 22 bases between. From germline, CDR1 is SEHNR and CDR2 FQNEAQ (reference sequence). The CDR3 extends over 16 amino acids. CDR3 DNA: TGTGCCAGCAGCTCCGCTATGTGGAGTGTCTCGGGCGAGCAGTACTTC. Translated: CASSSAMWSVSGEQYF.

There are many counts of this clonotype. V is TRBV29-1 and J is TRBJ2-3; D possibly uses TRBD1 or TRBD2 (6 bases each). The V gene lost 5 bases and the J gene lost 5 bases, with 17 bases spanning the gap. Germline V gives CDR1 SQVTM, CDR2 ANQGSEA. CDR3 size: 14 residues. CDR3 in amino acids: CSVTWGARLDTQYF. The CDR3 bases are TGCAGCGTTACCTGGGGGGCGCGATTAGATACGCAGTATTTT.

This clonotype was seen only a few times. The CDR3 region has the DNA TGTGCCAGCAGTCCTTTAGTCTCGGGGTCGGGGACCTACAATGAGCAGTTCTTC. Encoded protein: CASSPLVSGSGTYNEQFF. This chain joins TRBV2 and TRBJ2-1, with a possible D match to TRBD2 (5 bases). Trimming removed 5 bases at V and 2 bases at J, with 22 bases between. Germline V gene lookup returns CDR1 SNHLY and CDR2 FYNNEI. CDR3 length: 18 amino acids.

This clonotype was seen repeatedly, ten times or more. The V call is TRBV12-3 or TRBV12-4, the J call TRBJ2-7; no definite D call. V was shortened by 2 bases and J by 1 base, with 9 bases between the two germline ends. This CDR3 comprises 14 residues. CDR3 sequence reads: CASSLHPDSYEQYF. The CDR3 nucleotides are TGTGCCAGCAGTTTACACCCAGATTCCTACGAGCAGTACTTC.

In the case of this clonotype: This could be a read error, since a much larger clone is one nucleotide away. V and J are TRBV29-1 and TRBJ1-1; D is possibly TRBD1 (5 bases). The CDR3 consists of 12 residues. CDR1 and CDR2 (germline): SQVTM, ANQGSEA. The CDR3 here is CSVVRGNTEALF. CDR3 bases: TGCAGCGTCGTACGGGGGAACACTGAAGCTCTCTTT.

In its sample, this clonotype was seen a few times. V and J are TRBV24-1 and TRBJ2-5; 13 bases match TRBD2. The CDR3 has 14 amino acids. V shed 9 bases, J shed 4 bases, and the junction held 4 bases outside the gene matches. Per the germline V gene, CDR1 is KGHDR and CDR2 is SFDVKD. The CDR3 protein is CATGLAGDGETQYF. The CDR3 DNA reads as TGTGCCACCGGACTAGCGGGAGATGGAGAGACCCAGTACTTC.

This clonotype was seen at least ten times. The rearrangement joins TRBV20-1 to TRBJ2-1; D possibly corresponds to TRBD2 (6 bases). The CDR3 has 14 residues. Germline CDR1 DFQATT, CDR2 SNEGSKA (reference sequence). V dropped 1 base and J dropped 12 bases, with 19 bases sitting between them. For the CDR3, the DNA is TGCAGTGCTAGAGTAGGGTCGCGGGATCTGGGGCAGTTCTTC. It is translated as CSARVGSRDLGQFF.

The table lists this clonotype with many counts. This chain connects TRBV5-1 to TRBJ1-5; TRBD1 aligns across 10 bases. The CDR3 is 15 amino acids. V dropped 4 bases and J dropped 3; count of bases not matched to a gene: 4. Germline lookup yields CDR1 SGHRS and CDR2 YFSETQ. The CDR3 loop is CASSRDRGPNQPQHF. CDR3 DNA: TGCGCCAGCAGCAGGGACAGGGGCCCCAATCAGCCCCAGCATTTT.

This clonotype was counted ten times or more. Here the CDR3 reads CSARRGLHTGELFF. As DNA, the CDR3 is TGCAGTGCTAGAAGGGGACTTCACACCGGGGAGCTGTTTTTT. The V call is TRBV20-1, the J call TRBJ2-2; D possibly corresponds to TRBD2 (6 bases). The CDR3 loop spans 14 amino acids. Germline V gives CDR1 DFQATT, CDR2 SNEGSKA (reference sequence). V shed 2 bases and J shed 3 bases, with 10 bases lying between them.

The chain links TRBV7-2 to TRBJ2-1, with D perhaps matching TRBD1 (6 bases). V was cut by 4 bases and J by 9 bases, with 19 bases left in between. The CDR3 extends over 15 amino acids. The germline CDR1 and CDR2 sequences are SGHTA and FQGNSA. The CDR3 loop reads CASSSRTAVWGEQFF. CDR3 in DNA: TGTGCCAGCAGCTCTCGGACAGCTGTCTGGGGTGAGCAGTTCTTC. Together with reference TRBV7-2 and TRBJ2-1, the CDR3 gives the full variable domain: GAGVSQSPSNKVTEKGKDVELRCDPISGHTALYWYRQSLGQGLEFLIYFQGNSAPDKSGLPSDRFSAERTGGSVSTLTIQRTQQEDSAVYLCASSSRTAVWGEQFFGPGTRLTVL.

This clonotype appeared many times. The V and J genes are TRBV15 and TRBJ1-1, with a weak D call TRBD1 (6 bases). With 0 bases removed from V and 4 bases from J, the gap between germline ends came to 12 bases. The CDR3 has 15 residues. The germline gives CDR1 LNHNV, CDR2 YYDKDF (reference sequence). CDR3 sequence: CATSRDAGVRTEAFF. In nucleotides, the CDR3 is TGTGCCACCAGCAGAGATGCAGGGGTACGCACTGAAGCTTTCTTT.

In DNA, the CDR3 is TGTGCCAGCAGTACAGCGGGGGGGCTTAGCAATGAGCAGTTCTTC. Translation: CASSTAGGLSNEQFF. The rearrangement joins TRBV7-2 to TRBJ2-1, with 10 bases lining up with TRBD2. V was pared by 6 bases and J by 6 bases, with 8 bases of the junction left unmatched. CDR1 SGHTA and CDR2 FQGNSA come from the germline V gene. The CDR3 sequence is 15 residues long.

This clonotype appeared many times. This sequence joins TRBV7-9 and TRBJ2-5; no reliable D call. V lost 5 bases to trimming and J lost 1 base, with 8 bases between them. The CDR3 sequence is 13 residues long. The germline V gene has CDR1 SEHNR and CDR2 FQNEAQ (reference sequence). The chain's CDR3 is CASSPVLQETQYF. CDR3 nucleotide sequence: TGTGCCAGCAGCCCCGTCCTCCAAGAGACCCAGTACTTC.

The chain joins TRBV19 to TRBJ1-5; D call uncertain. Germline V gene sequence: CDR1 LNHDA, CDR2 SQIVND (reference sequence). V was trimmed by 5 bases and J by 5 bases, leaving 16 bases between them. The CDR3 sequence is 15 residues long. CDR3 coding DNA: TGTGCCAGTAGTTCAACAGACGGTACTTATCAGCCCCAGCATTTT. Protein sequence: CASSSTDGTYQPQHF.

This clonotype was seen ten or more times. The gene calls are TRBV6-5 and TRBJ1-1; 9 bases agree with TRBD1. The CDR3 is 16 amino acids. V shed 0 bases and J 1 base; nucleotides not matched to a gene: 3. The germline V gene has CDR1 MNHEY and CDR2 SVGAGI. The CDR3: CASSYSTGQGNTEAFF. The CDR3 DNA reads TGTGCCAGCAGTTACTCGACGGGACAGGGGAACACTGAAGCTTTCTTT.

The table lists this clonotype with many counts. The V gene is TRBV12-3 or TRBV12-4, the J gene TRBJ2-5; 7 nucleotides align to TRBD1. Losses at the gene ends were 5 bases for V and 5 bases for J; bases not matched to a gene: 8. The CDR3 consists of 14 residues. In nucleotides, the CDR3 is TGTGCCAGCAGTCGACAGGGTAGAATGGAGACCCAGTACTTC. Its translation is CASSRQGRMETQYF.

In this sample, this clonotype turned up many times. V and J are TRBV28 and TRBJ2-5; 11 bases fit TRBD1. The J segment lost 3 bases and the V segment lost 6 bases, leaving 6 bases of the junction unmatched. Germline lookup yields CDR1 MDHEN and CDR2 SYDVKM. The CDR3 sequence is 15 residues long. The CDR3 coding sequence is TGTGCCAGCAGATCATCGGGACAGGGGGAAGAGACCCAGTACTTC. As protein: CASRSSGQGEETQYF.

CDR3 DNA sequence: TGTGCCAGCAGCTTTCCGCGGGCGGGGACTAGCACAGATACGCAGTATTTT. This encodes CASSFPRAGTSTDTQYF. The chain combines TRBV5-6 with TRBJ2-3, with D perhaps matching TRBD2 (6 bases). CDR1 SGHDT and CDR2 YYEEEE come from the germline V gene. CDR3 length equals 17 residues. The V and J ends lost 2 bases and 0 bases respectively, with 16 bases between them.

This clonotype occurred many times. The chain links TRBV27 to TRBJ2-7; D not certain. Trimming removed 2 bases at V and 3 bases at J, with 8 bases between. Germline loops: CDR1 MNHEY, CDR2 SMNVEV (reference sequence). The CDR3 covers 13 residues. This CDR3 is CASSLGLDYEQYF. CDR3 in DNA: TGTGCCAGCAGTTTAGGCTTAGACTACGAGCAGTACTTC.